A single sample gave rise to the 24 T cell receptor beta chains below, sequenced in a study of blood T cell repertoires in COVID-19. TCRdb keeps only in-frame clones here, not all; method: immunoSEQ multiplex PCR. This sample carries 150,000 to 200,000 clones, roughly 80% of them seen once, and the ten largest clones take approximately 3%. The sequencing sample was made of peripheral blood. All receptors come from a man aged 65 to 79 with acute or convalescent COVID-19.

The rearrangement links TRBV30 to TRBJ2-7; TRBD2 matches at 9 bases. CDR3 size: 15 residues. Germline V gene data show CDR1 as GTSNPN and CDR2 as SVGIG (reference sequence). Unmatched junction bases numbered 9, after V lost 3 bases and J lost 3 bases. The CDR3 loop reads CAWSQGLAGHYEQYF. CDR3 nucleotides: TGTGCCTGGAGCCAGGGGCTAGCGGGACACTACGAGCAGTACTTC.

About this clone: This sample also contains other DNA sequences that code for the same CDR3. The CDR3 sequence is CASSESGLAGGTDTQYF. Here the CDR3 DNA reads TGTGCCAGCAGTGAATCGGGCCTAGCGGGGGGCACAGATACGCAGTATTTT. The chain has TRBV6-1 and TRBJ2-3; 10 nucleotides line up with TRBD2. J was trimmed by 1 base and V by 2 bases; bases with no gene match: 6. Germline V gives CDR1 MNHNS, CDR2 SASEGT. CDR3 length: 17 residues.

The chain is built from TRBV7-9 and TRBJ1-5, with 11 bases identical to TRBD1. Trimming cost V 5 bases and J 0 bases; bases outside gene matches: 3. CDR1 is SEHNR and CDR2 is FQNEAQ in the germline V gene (reference sequence). The CDR3 extends over 16 amino acids. The CDR3 loop reads CASSVGTGGSNQPQHF. CDR3 nucleotide sequence: TGTGCCAGCAGCGTCGGGACAGGGGGTAGCAATCAGCCCCAGCATTTT.

V and J are TRBV5-1 and TRBJ1-1; 7 bases match TRBD1. The CDR3 totals 13 residues. The germline V gene has CDR1 SGHRS and CDR2 YFSETQ. V shed 5 bases, J shed 1 base, and the junction held 2 bases outside the gene matches. The CDR3: CASRQGTNTEAFF. In nucleotides, the CDR3 is TGCGCCAGCAGACAGGGGACGAACACTGAAGCTTTCTTT.

The genes are TRBV30 and TRBJ2-7, with TRBD1 identical over 7 bases. The CDR3 extends over 16 amino acids. The junction had 9 bases not matched to a gene; V was cut back by 1 base and J by 0 bases. The germline CDR1 and CDR2 sequences are GTSNPN and SVGIG (reference sequence). The CDR3 coding sequence is TGTGCCTGGAGTGGACTACAGGGGAGCGCCTCCTACGAGCAGTACTTC. Its protein product is CAWSGLQGSASYEQYF.

This clone was seen once. This chain uses TRBV11-2 with TRBJ2-7; 7 bases are shared with TRBD1. The trim removed 1 base at V and 6 bases at J, leaving 9 bases unmatched. CDR1 is SGHAT and CDR2 is FQNNGV in the germline V gene. The CDR3 spans 15 residues. The chain's CDR3 is CASSLAQTGTGEQYF. CDR3 in DNA: TGTGCCAGCAGCTTAGCCCAGACAGGGACCGGCGAGCAGTACTTC.

The chain joins TRBV5-1 to TRBJ2-1, with D possibly matching TRBD2 (6 bases). The length of the CDR3 is 15 residues. Trimming left V 4 bases short and J 8 bases short, with 19 bases between. Germline V gene lookup returns CDR1 SGHRS and CDR2 YFSETQ. CDR3 in DNA: TGCGCCAGCAGCCTCCTGATGGGAGGAAGGGATGAGCAGTTCTTC. Translated: CASSLLMGGRDEQFF.

The genes are TRBV5-1 and TRBJ2-1, with TRBD1 matching 12 bases. Trimming removed 4 bases from V and 8 bases from J; junction bases left unmatched: 7. Germline loops: CDR1 SGHRS, CDR2 YFSETQ. The CDR3 totals 15 residues. In nucleotides, the CDR3 is TGCGCCAGCAGCGGGGGACAGGGGGCTGTAGATGAGCAGTTCTTC. Protein: CASSGGQGAVDEQFF.

This clone was seen once. The V gene is TRBV11-3, the J gene TRBJ2-3; TRBD2 matches at 7 bases. Losses at the gene ends were 4 bases for V and 2 bases for J; bases not matched to a gene: 6. CDR3 length: 15 residues. The V gene's germline CDR1 is SGHNT and CDR2 YENEEA. The CDR3 here is CASSSVAGNTDTQYF. CDR3 nucleotides: TGTGCCAGCAGCTCAGTAGCGGGTAACACAGATACGCAGTATTTT. Full variable domain (rest looked up from reference TRBV11-3 and TRBJ2-3): EAGVVQSPRYKIIEKKQPVAFWCNPISGHNTLYWYLQNLGQGPELLIRYENEEAVDDSQLPKDRFSAERLKGVDSTLKIQPAELGDSAVYLCASSSVAGNTDTQYFGPGTRLTVL.

The CDR3 DNA reads as TGTGCCAGCAGCTTAACAGGGACGACTAATGAAAAACTGTTTTTT. Translated: CASSLTGTTNEKLFF. The J gene is TRBJ1-4, the V gene TRBV7-8; tentatively, D is TRBD1 (6 bases). The CDR3 is 15 amino acids. Between the trimmed V and J ends, which lost 2 bases and 2 bases, there was a span of 9 bases. Germline values: CDR1 SGHVS, CDR2 FQNEAQ.

This chain uses TRBV19 with TRBJ1-1; perhaps TRBD1 as D (5 bases). V lost 5 bases to trimming and J lost 2 bases, with 9 bases between them. This CDR3 is built from 13 residues. Per germline, CDR1 LNHDA and CDR2 SQIVND (reference sequence). CDR3 nucleotide sequence: TGTGCCAGTAGTTTCAGGGAAAACACTGAAGCTTTCTTT. Its translation: CASSFRENTEAFF. Together with reference TRBV19 and TRBJ1-1, the CDR3 gives the full variable domain: DGGITQSPKYLFRKEGQNVTLSCEQNLNHDAMYWYRQDPGQGLRLIYYSQIVNDFQKGDIAEGYSVSREKKESFPLTVTSAQKNPTAFYLCASSFRENTEAFFGQGTRLTVV.

V gene TRBV29-1 combines with J gene TRBJ1-5; 8 bases map to TRBD1. Trimming cost V 4 bases and J 4 bases; bases outside gene matches: 3. The germline gives CDR1 SQVTM, CDR2 ANQGSEA. The CDR3 length is 13 residues. The CDR3: CSVGQGSNQPQHF. The DNA of the CDR3 is TGCAGCGTTGGACAGGGGAGTAATCAGCCCCAGCATTTT.

This chain connects TRBV6-2 or TRBV6-3 to TRBJ2-7; possibly TRBD2 for D (6 bases). Germline values: CDR1 MNHEY, CDR2 SVGEGT. The CDR3 extends over 15 amino acids. Trimming removed 5 bases at V and 3 bases at J, with 17 bases between. The CDR3 coding sequence is TGTGCCAGCAGTAGGATCGACCGGGAGTTCTACGAGCAGTACTTC. Amino acids: CASSRIDREFYEQYF.

The chain joins TRBV10-1 to TRBJ2-3; 12 bases fit TRBD2. V lost 3 bases, J lost 2 bases, and 3 bases stayed unmatched. CDR3 length: 16 amino acids. Germline-derived CDR1 and CDR2 are WNHNN and SYGVQD (reference sequence). The CDR3 is CASSDRTSGNTDTQYF. The CDR3 bases are TGCGCCAGCAGTGATAGGACTAGCGGGAACACAGATACGCAGTATTTT.

The chain has TRBV30 and TRBJ2-7; TRBD1 matches at 8 bases. The CDR3 runs 16 residues. CDR1 is GTSNPN and CDR2 is SVGIG in the germline V gene (reference sequence). The ends lost 3 bases at V and 2 bases at J; junction bases unmatched: 12. In nucleotides, the CDR3 is TGTGCCTGGAGAGGGCCAACTCGGGACAGGCCCTACGAGCAGTACTTC. Residues: CAWRGPTRDRPYEQYF.

The J gene is TRBJ2-7, the V gene TRBV29-1; the D is unclear. The V end lost 4 bases, the J end lost 3 bases, and 7 bases lay between the germline ends. Germline V lookup: CDR1 SQVTM, CDR2 ANQGSEA. There are 11 residues in the CDR3. The CDR3 loop is CSVASSYEQYF. In DNA, the CDR3 is TGCAGCGTTGCCTCCAGCTACGAGCAGTACTTC.

The gene calls are TRBV12-3 or TRBV12-4 and TRBJ2-2; D uncertain. The CDR3 consists of 13 residues. V was shortened by 7 bases and J by 3 bases, with 9 bases between the two germline ends. For the CDR3, the DNA is TGTGCCAGCATCAGAGGCCACACCGGGGAGCTGTTTTTT. This codes for CASIRGHTGELFF.

The chain links TRBV3-1 (or the pseudogene TRBV3-2) to TRBJ2-1; tentative D call: TRBD2 (5 bases). CDR1 and CDR2 from the germline V gene are LGHDT and YNNKEL (reference sequence). The ends were cut back, 1 base at V and 0 bases at J, with 10 bases in the middle. This CDR3 contains 16 residues. CDR3 in amino acids: CASSQVFAGSYNEQFF. CDR3 sequence (DNA): TGTGCCAGCAGCCAAGTGTTCGCGGGCTCCTACAATGAGCAGTTCTTC.

The chain carries TRBV6-5 and TRBJ1-5; D is possibly TRBD1 (6 bases). V lost 7 bases and J lost 0, with 13 bases in between. The germline gives CDR1 MNHEY, CDR2 SVGAGI. The CDR3 consists of 15 residues. CDR3 loop: CASNVGGLSNQPQHF. The CDR3 DNA follows: TGTGCCAGCAATGTAGGGGGTCTTAGCAATCAGCCCCAGCATTTT.

The chain combines TRBV28 with TRBJ1-5, with D possibly being TRBD1 (5 bases). From germline, CDR1 is MDHEN and CDR2 SYDVKM. The CDR3 runs to 13 residues. V gave up 6 bases and J gave up 0 bases, with 6 bases separating them. The CDR3: CASRGASNQPQHF. CDR3 DNA sequence: TGTGCCAGCAGAGGGGCTAGCAATCAGCCCCAGCATTTT.

This clone was picked up a small number of times. This chain uses TRBV11-2 with TRBJ1-2, with TRBD1 identical over 9 bases. The germline V gene encodes CDR1 SGHAT and CDR2 FQNNGV. J was trimmed by 7 bases and V by 3 bases; bases with no gene match: 9. The CDR3 is made up of 15 amino acids. CDR3: CASSLDRGDVGGYTF. The CDR3 DNA reads as TGTGCCAGCAGCTTGGACAGGGGCGACGTTGGTGGCTACACCTTC.

The chain recombines TRBV19 with TRBJ1-5; TRBD1 matches 9 bases. Trimming removed 4 bases from V and 0 bases from J; junction bases left unmatched: 10. The CDR3 has 18 residues. CDR1 and CDR2 (germline): LNHDA, SQIVND (reference sequence). The CDR3 is CASSTTPGQGSSNQPQHF. The CDR3 DNA reads as TGTGCCAGTAGTACAACCCCGGGACAGGGTTCTAGCAATCAGCCCCAGCATTTT.

This clone appeared a single time. The rearrangement uses TRBV7-9 and TRBJ1-4, with 10 bases fitting TRBD1. CDR3 length: 14 residues. Trimming cost V 5 bases and J 7 bases; bases outside gene matches: 4. CDR1 is SEHNR, CDR2 FQNEAQ, per germline (reference sequence). This CDR3 is CASSIDRGREKLFF. CDR3 coding DNA: TGTGCCAGCAGCATAGACAGGGGGCGTGAAAAACTGTTTTTT. The whole variable domain, remainder taken from reference TRBV7-9 and TRBJ1-4, is DTGVSQNPRHKITKRGQNVTFRCDPISEHNRLYWYRQTLGQGPEFLTYFQNEAQLEKSRLLSDRFSAERPKGSFSTLEIQRTEQGDSAMYLCASSIDRGREKLFFGSGTQLSVL.

This chain links TRBV18 with TRBJ2-7; 8 nucleotides align to TRBD2. The CDR3 is 15 residues long. Germline CDR1 and CDR2: KGHSH and LQKENI. The J segment lost 2 bases and the V segment lost 1 base, leaving 4 bases of the junction unmatched. The DNA for the CDR3 is TGTGCCAGCTCACCACGGCTAGCGGGTACCTACGAGCAGTACTTC. It codes for CASSPRLAGTYEQYF. Complete variable domain (other parts from reference TRBV18 and TRBJ2-7): NAGVMQNPRHLVRRRGQEARLRCSPMKGHSHVYWYRQLPEEGLKFMVYLQKENIIDESGMPKERFSAEFPKEGPSILRIQQVVRGDSAAYFCASSPRLAGTYEQYFGPGTRLTVT.